The sequence of this T cell receptor beta chain was determined in a study of T cells after yellow fever vaccination. They built TCR cDNA with 5'RACE template switching, a step that put in a universal primer site and UMIs. TCRdb itself ran the 5' RACE reads through MiXCR, one entry per CDR3 protein. The sample consists of under 200,000 distinct CDR3 sequences, approximately 11% of them appearing once. To note about this clonotype: Its antigen remains unidentified.

V was clipped by 0 bases and J by 2 bases, with 10 bases between them. CDR3 size: 15 residues. Germline CDR1 reads SGDLS; CDR2 reads YYNGEE. Study conclusions and caveats: Weaker overall was a secondary response that nonetheless peaked faster, on day 5 versus 15. Few clonotypes appeared in both CD4 and CD8 compartments.

The receptor was isolated from a man in his late teens or twenties who received the YFV17D yellow fever vaccine. The sequenced sample was CD8+ T cells sorted from PBMCs, obtained 15 days after the yellow fever booster vaccination. The V and J genes are TRBV9 and TRBJ2-3; a possible D gene is TRBD2 (6 bases). CDR3 in amino acids: CASSVESGSTDTQYF. CDR3 nucleotide sequence: TGTGCCAGCAGCGTAGAGAGCGGGTCCACAGATACGCAGTATTTT.